The rows below give T cell receptor beta chains drawn from one sample of a study of control samples from healthy donors and cancer patients. The method was immunoSEQ multiplex PCR; TCRdb's version includes in-frame clones alone and lacks a portion of them. The table shows about 250,000 clones, with almost 85% occurring only once. The material sequenced was PBMCs. The receptor source for this set is an older woman with lung cancer. Both conserved end residues are part of each CDR3. Each record gives: clone size, J gene, D gene, V gene, CDR3 DNA, CDR3 protein. A D gene is named only where the DNA matches it firmly. Size tells how often a clone was seen (once, few, many) or the class of an expanded clone, and some rows leave it out.

clone size: NA; J gene: TRBJ2-7; D gene: TRBD2; V gene: TRBV28; CDR3 DNA: TGTGCCAGCAGTTTATCAGCGGGGGCGCCGTACTTC; CDR3 protein: CASSLSAGAPYF
clone size: NA; J gene: TRBJ1-1; D gene: NA; V gene: TRBV20-1; CDR3 DNA: TGCAGTGCTAGTCTGGGCCAGCTTGAAGCTTTCTTT; CDR3 protein: CSASLGQLEAFF
clone size: NA; J gene: TRBJ1-5; D gene: NA; V gene: TRBV2; CDR3 DNA: TGTGCCAGCACCCGGGACTCCCAGGCCAATCAGCCCCAGCATTTT; CDR3 protein: CASTRDSQANQPQHF
clone size: NA; J gene: TRBJ2-2; D gene: NA; V gene: TRBV5-6; CDR3 DNA: TGTGCCAGCAGCTTGGCGGACAGACAACACACCGGGGAGCTGTTTTTT; CDR3 protein: CASSLADRQHTGELFF
clone size: few; J gene: TRBJ1-3; D gene: NA; V gene: TRBV19; CDR3 DNA: TGTGCCAGTACCCCCGGAGTCTTCTCTGGAAACACCATATATTTT; CDR3 protein: CASTPGVFSGNTIYF
clone size: NA; J gene: TRBJ2-7; D gene: NA; V gene: TRBV19; CDR3 DNA: TGTGCCAGTAGTTCCTCCCGCAACGAGCAGTACTTC; CDR3 protein: CASSSSRNEQYF
clone size: NA; J gene: TRBJ1-6; D gene: TRBD1; V gene: TRBV6-5; CDR3 DNA: TGTGCCAGCAACGCAGGACAGGGCTATTCACCCCTCCACTTT; CDR3 protein: CASNAGQGYSPLHF
clone size: NA; J gene: TRBJ2-7; D gene: NA; V gene: TRBV7-9; CDR3 DNA: TGTGCCAGCAGCTTTCCCGGGGAAACTTACGAGCAGTACTTC; CDR3 protein: CASSFPGETYEQYF
clone size: NA; J gene: TRBJ1-5; D gene: NA; V gene: TRBV28; CDR3 DNA: TGTGCCAGCGCCAGTAACCCCCAGCCCCAGCATTTT; CDR3 protein: CASASNPQPQHF
clone size: NA; J gene: TRBJ2-5; D gene: TRBD2; V gene: TRBV5-4; CDR3 DNA: TGTGCCAGCAGCCCGACTAGCGGGGGGGTGGAGACCCAGTACTTC; CDR3 protein: CASSPTSGGVETQYF
clone size: NA; J gene: TRBJ2-2; D gene: NA; V gene: TRBV2; CDR3 DNA: TGTGCCAGCTCCTTAGGTATGGCAGCTAACACCGGGGAGCTGTTTTTT; CDR3 protein: CASSLGMAANTGELFF
clone size: few; J gene: TRBJ1-1; D gene: NA; V gene: TRBV6-7; CDR3 DNA: TGTGCCAGCAGTAAGGGATCTGAAGCTTTCTTT; CDR3 protein: CASSKGSEAFF
clone size: NA; J gene: TRBJ1-1; D gene: TRBD1; V gene: TRBV30; CDR3 DNA: TGTGCCTGGCTACATTTCCCGGGACAGGGGGCTAGGGACACTGAAGCTTTCTTT; CDR3 protein: CAWLHFPGQGARDTEAFF
clone size: NA; J gene: TRBJ2-1; D gene: TRBD2; V gene: TRBV27; CDR3 DNA: TGTGCCAGCAGCCGGCTAGCGGGGGGTTACAATGAGCAGTTCTTC; CDR3 protein: CASSRLAGGYNEQFF
clone size: NA; J gene: TRBJ2-1; D gene: NA; V gene: TRBV5-1; CDR3 DNA: TGCGCCAGCAGCCCGGACGGCTACAATGAGCAGTTCTTC; CDR3 protein: CASSPDGYNEQFF
clone size: NA; J gene: TRBJ1-1; D gene: TRBD1; V gene: TRBV29-1; CDR3 DNA: TGCAGCGTCGAGAGACAGGGGGAAACTGAAGCTTTCTTT; CDR3 protein: CSVERQGETEAFF
clone size: once; J gene: TRBJ2-7; D gene: NA; V gene: TRBV11-2; CDR3 DNA: TGTGCCAGCAGCCCGATGAACTACGAGCAGTACTTC; CDR3 protein: CASSPMNYEQYF
clone size: NA; J gene: TRBJ1-6; D gene: NA; V gene: TRBV3-1/TRBV3-2; CDR3 DNA: TGTGCCAGCAGCCAACTGGTCCGGACCGGGAGTTCACCCCTCCACTTT; CDR3 protein: CASSQLVRTGSSPLHF
clone size: NA; J gene: TRBJ1-1; D gene: NA; V gene: TRBV7-3; CDR3 DNA: TGTGCCAGCAGCTTAAGCCAGGCGAACACTGAAGCTTTCTTT; CDR3 protein: CASSLSQANTEAFF
clone size: NA; J gene: TRBJ2-1; D gene: TRBD2; V gene: TRBV10-3; CDR3 DNA: TGTGCCTCGGGGACTAGCGGGGGGATCTCCTACAATGAGCAGTTCTTC; CDR3 protein: CASGTSGGISYNEQFF
clone size: NA; J gene: TRBJ1-2; D gene: NA; V gene: TRBV9; CDR3 DNA: TGTGCCAGCAGCGAAGGGGGACACCCAAACTATGGCTACACCTTC; CDR3 protein: CASSEGGHPNYGYTF
clone size: NA; J gene: TRBJ1-1; D gene: NA; V gene: TRBV19; CDR3 DNA: TGTGCCAGTAGTATAATAGGTGTAGGCGCTGAAGCTTTCTTT; CDR3 protein: CASSIIGVGAEAFF
clone size: NA; J gene: TRBJ1-1; D gene: TRBD1; V gene: TRBV19; CDR3 DNA: TGTGCCAGTAGTCTAGGGACAGGGATAACGAACACTGAAGCTTTCTTT; CDR3 protein: CASSLGTGITNTEAFF
clone size: many; J gene: TRBJ2-7; D gene: TRBD1; V gene: TRBV14; CDR3 DNA: TGTGCCAGCAGCCAAGATCTGGACAGGACCTACGAGCAGTACTTC; CDR3 protein: CASSQDLDRTYEQYF
clone size: NA; J gene: TRBJ2-1; D gene: NA; V gene: TRBV11-2; CDR3 DNA: TGTGCCAGCAGCTTAGATAGGGGAATGAAGTTCTTC; CDR3 protein: CASSLDRGMKFF
clone size: NA; J gene: TRBJ1-4; D gene: TRBD1; V gene: TRBV2; CDR3 DNA: TGTGCCAGCAGTAACCCAGGGGGAGGGGAAAAACTGTTTTTT; CDR3 protein: CASSNPGGGEKLFF
clone size: NA; J gene: TRBJ1-2; D gene: NA; V gene: TRBV6-1; CDR3 DNA: TGTGCCAGCAGTGAATCCGGCAGCGAGATTGGCTACACCTTC; CDR3 protein: CASSESGSEIGYTF
clone size: NA; J gene: TRBJ1-1; D gene: TRBD1; V gene: TRBV6-1; CDR3 DNA: TGTGCCAGCAGTGAAGGGACAGGGGACACTGAAGCTTTCTTT; CDR3 protein: CASSEGTGDTEAFF
clone size: NA; J gene: TRBJ2-1; D gene: TRBD1; V gene: TRBV24-1; CDR3 DNA: TGTGCCACCAGTGACCCCTGGACAGGGCAAGGAACCTACAATGAGCAGTTCTTC; CDR3 protein: CATSDPWTGQGTYNEQFF
clone size: NA; J gene: TRBJ2-5; D gene: NA; V gene: TRBV7-2; CDR3 DNA: TGTGCCAGCAGCTCCATGGGGACAAAGGAGACCCAGTACTTC; CDR3 protein: CASSSMGTKETQYF
clone size: NA; J gene: TRBJ2-3; D gene: NA; V gene: TRBV10-3; CDR3 DNA: TGTGCCATCAGTGCATCGAGCGGGACAGATACGCAGTATTTT; CDR3 protein: CAISASSGTDTQYF
clone size: few; J gene: TRBJ2-7; D gene: NA; V gene: TRBV24-1; CDR3 DNA: TGTGCCACCAGTGATTTGGAGGAGCAGTACTTC; CDR3 protein: CATSDLEEQYF
clone size: few; J gene: TRBJ2-3; D gene: TRBD2; V gene: TRBV7-2; CDR3 DNA: TGTGCCAGCAGCTTATGGGTAGCGGGAGGTTTAGGAGATACGCAGTATTTT; CDR3 protein: CASSLWVAGGLGDTQYF
clone size: once; J gene: TRBJ2-7; D gene: TRBD1; V gene: TRBV29-1; CDR3 DNA: TGCAGCGTCCTCGGGACAGGGGAGTACGAGCAGTACTTC; CDR3 protein: CSVLGTGEYEQYF
clone size: NA; J gene: TRBJ1-1; D gene: TRBD1; V gene: TRBV6-5; CDR3 DNA: TGTGCCAGCAGTCCGAGCATGACAGGGGTGAATGAAGCTTTCTTT; CDR3 protein: CASSPSMTGVNEAFF